These 14 T cell receptor beta chains were all obtained from the same sample, sequenced in a study of blood T cell repertoires in COVID-19. The repertoire was sequenced with immunoSEQ multiplex PCR; TCRdb's copy has only in-frame clones and lacks some. The sample gives 100,000 to 150,000 clones, more than 75% of which show up once; roughly 8% is in the top ten. The sequenced sample consisted of peripheral blood. The receptors were gathered from a man in his fifties or sixties with acute or convalescent COVID-19.

The chain links TRBV5-6 to TRBJ2-2; TRBD2 matches at 7 bases. CDR1 and CDR2 (germline): SGHDT, YYEEEE. This CDR3 comprises 16 residues. J lost 4 bases, V lost 3 bases, and 9 bases had no gene match. CDR3 nucleotide sequence: TGTGCCAGCAGCTCCGGCGGGAGTGGTCCCACCGGGGAGCTGTTTTTT. It is translated as CASSSGGSGPTGELFF.

This chain connects TRBV30 to TRBJ1-3; 7 bases agree with TRBD1. Germline V lookup: CDR1 GTSNPN, CDR2 SVGIG (reference sequence). The CDR3 consists of 17 residues. J was trimmed by 3 bases and V by 2 bases; bases with no gene match: 13. The CDR3 bases are TGTGCCTGGAGTTCCGAAGTGGACAGGCTTTTTGGAAACACCATATATTTT. As protein: CAWSSEVDRLFGNTIYF.

This rearrangement joins TRBV19 to TRBJ1-2; tentative D call: TRBD1 (6 bases). The CDR3 spans 13 residues. Germline values: CDR1 LNHDA, CDR2 SQIVND (reference sequence). V lost 3 bases, J lost 6 bases, and 11 bases lay in between. The CDR3 loop reads CASSMGRGNGYTF. The DNA of the CDR3 is TGTGCCAGTAGTATGGGCAGGGGCAATGGCTACACCTTC.

This sequence joins TRBV10-3 and TRBJ2-1; TRBD2 matches at 11 bases. The CDR3 runs to 15 residues. Germline V lookup: CDR1 ENHRY, CDR2 SYGVKD. V trimming: 4 bases; J trimming: 7 bases; junction bases outside the gene matches: 6. The DNA for the CDR3 is TGTGCCATCAGTGCACTAGCGGGAGCAGGGAATGAGCAGTTCTTC. This gives the protein CAISALAGAGNEQFF.

The chain is built from TRBV5-1 and TRBJ2-5; 10 nucleotides agree with TRBD2. Per the germline V gene, CDR1 is SGHRS and CDR2 is YFSETQ. V dropped 0 bases and J dropped 4; count of bases not matched to a gene: 12. The CDR3 runs to 18 residues. The CDR3: CASSLARGLAGDLETQYF. For the CDR3, the DNA is TGCGCCAGCAGCTTGGCAAGGGGGCTAGCGGGAGACTTAGAGACCCAGTACTTC. Looking up the rest from reference TRBV5-1 and TRBJ2-5 gives the full variable domain: KAGVTQTPRYLIKTRGQQVTLSCSPISGHRSVSWYQQTPGQGLQFLFEYFSETQRNKGNFPGRFSGRQFSNSRSEMNVSTLELGDSALYLCASSLARGLAGDLETQYFGPGTRLLVL.

The chain links TRBV6-6 to TRBJ2-6; 7 bases are shared with TRBD1. Germline V gene data show CDR1 as MNHNY and CDR2 as SVGAGI (reference sequence). The CDR3 contains 16 residues. V lost 6 bases, J lost 0 bases, and 5 bases stayed unmatched. The CDR3 DNA is TGTGCCAGCAGCCGGGACAGTTACTCTGGGGCCAACGTCCTGACTTTC. It yields the protein CASSRDSYSGANVLTF.

The V and J genes are TRBV2 and TRBJ1-5, with 8 bases aligning to TRBD1. J was trimmed by 7 bases and V by 5 bases; bases with no gene match: 10. This CDR3 comprises 15 residues. Germline CDR1 is SNHLY and CDR2 is FYNNEI. CDR3 loop: CASSLSGGASQPQHF. CDR3 in DNA: TGTGCCAGCAGTTTATCAGGGGGCGCTTCACAGCCCCAGCATTTT.

The gene calls are TRBV6-5 and TRBJ1-2; D is uncertain. The CDR3 is 14 residues long. CDR1 MNHEY and CDR2 SVGAGI come from the germline V gene. V lost 8 bases, J lost 8 bases, and 21 bases lay in between. CDR3 amino acids: CASLTSGVLGGYTF. The CDR3 DNA follows: TGTGCCAGCCTAACATCCGGGGTATTGGGCGGCTACACCTTC.

The chain employs TRBV9 and TRBJ2-3; D remains unclear. V lost 3 bases, J lost 1 base, and 9 bases lay in between. Germline values: CDR1 SGDLS, CDR2 YYNGEE. This CDR3 is built from 14 residues. CDR3 nucleotides: TGTGCCAGCAGCGCCGGTCGGGGCACAGATACGCAGTATTTT. Its protein is CASSAGRGTDTQYF.

The chain uses TRBV5-5 and TRBJ2-3; 10 nucleotides match TRBD2. V trimming: 3 bases; J trimming: 9 bases; junction bases outside the gene matches: 7. Germline CDR1 reads SGHKS; CDR2 reads YYEKEE (reference sequence). The CDR3 sequence is 14 residues long. The CDR3 DNA sequence: TGTGCCAGCAGCTCCTCAGCGGGAGGGGGGACGCAGTATTTT. Translated: CASSSSAGGGTQYF.

This rearrangement joins TRBV6-5 to TRBJ1-6; 7 bases line up with TRBD1. The CDR3 has 14 amino acids. The germline CDR1 and CDR2 sequences are MNHEY and SVGAGI. J was trimmed by 8 bases and V by 2 bases; bases with no gene match: 3. The CDR3 DNA reads as TGTGCCAGCAGTTACCGGGACAGATATTCACCCCTCCACTTT. It translates to CASSYRDRYSPLHF.

This clone was seen just once. The chain employs TRBV5-5 and TRBJ1-6, with 11 bases lining up with TRBD1. Germline trimming cut 3 bases from V and 1 base from J; bases unmatched to any gene: 3. Germline V gives CDR1 SGHKS, CDR2 YYEKEE (reference sequence). The CDR3 length is 17 residues. This chain's CDR3 is CASSWGQGESYNSPLHF. The DNA for the CDR3 is TGTGCCAGCAGCTGGGGACAGGGGGAATCCTATAATTCACCCCTCCACTTT.

The chain employs TRBV30 and TRBJ1-2; 9 bases line up with TRBD1. The germline gives CDR1 GTSNPN, CDR2 SVGIG (reference sequence). This CDR3 contains 15 residues. V lost 4 bases and J lost 2; bases outside the gene matches: 8. CDR3 nucleotides: TGTGCCTGGACACCCGACAGGGGGGAAAACTATGGCTACACCTTC. Amino acid sequence: CAWTPDRGENYGYTF.

V is TRBV6-5 and J is TRBJ1-5; D gene ambiguous. The CDR3 contains 15 residues. Trimming took 6 bases from V and 0 from J, leaving 12 bases between them. Germline CDR1 reads MNHEY; CDR2 reads SVGAGI. CDR3 protein: CASRLAGNSNQPQHF. CDR3 DNA: TGTGCCAGCAGACTAGCTGGAAATAGCAATCAGCCCCAGCATTTT.